The present T cell receptor (beta chain) was sequenced within a study of T-cell reconstitution after alpha-beta-depleted transplantation in children. It was with unique molecular identifiers that the TCRbeta library was prepared. TCRdb re-called the PCR reads with MiXCR, one entry per CDR3 protein. This repertoire shows around 300,000 distinct CDR3 sequences, 20% to 30% found once; its top ten account for approximately 11%. About this clonotype itself: No antigen is known for it.

V lost 1 base and J lost 4; bases outside the gene matches: 5. The CDR3 totals 16 residues. Germline V lookup: CDR1 SGHDN, CDR2 FVKESK. Broader study findings: Surviving recipient T cells and intrathymic progenitors accounted for some patients' high TCRbeta diversity at day 60.

Here the sequenced sample was PBMCs, mostly from graft donor cells, taken 180 days after TCRalphabeta/CD19-depleted stem cell transplant. The sequence derives from a male patient between 5 and 17 years old who had a stem cell transplant for acute lymphoblastic leukemia, so the T cells may come from the graft donor. The J gene is TRBJ2-1, the V gene TRBV14, with 9 bases that match TRBD2. The CDR3 spells CASSQVSSGKYNEQFF. The CDR3 nucleotides read TGTGCCAGCAGCCAAGTTTCTAGCGGGAAATACAATGAGCAGTTCTTC.